The present T cell receptor beta chain was sequenced within a study of technical replicates of blood from a handful of donors. V shed 2 bases and J 0 bases; nucleotides not matched to a gene: 1. The CDR3 contains 15 residues. The germline V gene has CDR1 SEHNR and CDR2 FQNEAQ (reference sequence). Only in-frame clones appear in the TCRdb table, and some are missing; sequencing was by immunoSEQ multiplex PCR. Of approximately 70,000 clones detected, about 97% appear once; the ten largest clones hold 0.25% to 0.3%. This TCR came from a human donor in good health. Input material: T cells isolated from PBMCs. The chain employs TRBV7-9 and TRBJ2-1; 7 bases are shared with TRBD1. CDR3 DNA: TGTGCCAGCAGCTTAAGGGACAGCTCCTACAATGAGCAGTTCTTC. Protein sequence: CASSLRDSSYNEQFF.